This T cell receptor (beta chain) was recovered during a study of lymphopenia after photon versus proton radiotherapy. Study outcomes and limitations: Proton therapy kept repertoires fairly stable, unlike photons, which gained effector/memory cells. Post-nadir diversity loss with photons came from oligoclonal expansion, particularly CD8+ Temra cells. Survival link was tested only in deceased patients; proton benefit remains a possibility.

The table came from immunoSEQ multiplex PCR; TCRdb's copy has only in-frame clones and leaves some out. Of fewer than 30,000 clones in the sample, over 80% were seen once. Germline-derived CDR1 and CDR2 are MRHNA and SNTAGT. Trimming took 3 bases from V and 9 from J, leaving 6 bases between them. CDR3 length equals 11 residues. As to this clone: Its antigen is not identified.

The chain combines TRBV6-4 with TRBJ2-1; D gene unclear. This TCR was sampled from a man over 45 with gastric cancer. The starting material was peripheral blood, obtained from a patient treated with photon-based radiotherapy. DNA of the CDR3: TGTGCCAGCAGTGATGGGTTTGAGCAGTTCTTC. Amino acids: CASSDGFEQFF.